The 13 T cell receptor beta chains reported below all come from one sample, sequenced in a study of molecular identifiers for immune sequencing clone quantification. TCRdb independently ran MiXCR on the PCR reads; one entry per CDR3 protein. The table lists fewer than 8,500 distinct CDR3 sequences, roughly 30% of them singletons, with 6.5% to 9% in the top ten. Sequencing was carried out using naive CD8+ T cells from blood, with Jurkat cell RNA spiked in. As to subset: FACS-sorted CD8+CD4-CCR7+CD45RA+ naive T cells. Receptor source: a human donor in good health. Some libraries in this study had Jurkat cell RNA spiked in.

The CDR3 region is CASSLISLNTEAFF. DNA of the CDR3: TGTGCCAGCAGCTTAATTTCCTTGAACACTGAAGCTTTCTTT. The chain recombines TRBV11-2 with TRBJ1-1; D uncertain. The length of the CDR3 is 14 residues. Germline V gene sequence: CDR1 SGHAT, CDR2 FQNNGV. Between the trimmed V and J ends, which lost 2 bases and 0 bases, there was a span of 7 bases.

This clonotype qualifies as medium-sized (0.01 to 0.1%). The CDR3 region has the DNA TGTGCCAGCAGTTTCGGGACAGCCCAAGAGACCCAGTACTTC. Protein: CASSFGTAQETQYF. The chain employs TRBV28 and TRBJ2-5, with TRBD1 matching 7 bases. The CDR3 covers 14 residues. V lost 3 bases, J lost 1 base, and 2 bases stayed unmatched. Per germline, CDR1 MDHEN and CDR2 SYDVKM.

The chain couples TRBV28 to TRBJ2-6; D perhaps matches TRBD2 (6 bases). This CDR3 has 15 amino acids. The V end was cut by 1 base, the J end by 3 bases, with 7 bases between. Germline-derived CDR1 and CDR2 are MDHEN and SYDVKM. CDR3 region: CASSLSGDGANVLTF. CDR3 DNA: TGTGCCAGCAGTTTATCGGGGGATGGGGCCAACGTCCTGACTTTC.

This clonotype has a handful of counts. The chain combines TRBV14 with TRBJ1-4; D unclear. This CDR3 is built from 14 residues. V was trimmed by 3 bases and J by 8 bases, leaving 13 bases between them. Germline loops: CDR1 SGHDN, CDR2 FVKESK. Written as DNA, the CDR3 is TGTGCCAGCAGCCACGGGCACCCGGTGGAAAAACTGTTTTTT. This encodes CASSHGHPVEKLFF.

Concerning this clonotype: One end of the junction varies from germline; a read error may be responsible. This chain uses TRBV14 with TRBJ2-1; the D gene is possibly TRBD2 (5 bases). The CDR3 is 14 residues long. Per germline, CDR1 SGHDN and CDR2 FVKESK. CDR3 bases: TGTGTCAGCAGCCCCGGACTTGCGTGGAATGAGCAGTTCTTC. Its translation is CVSSPGLAWNEQFF.

Concerning this clonotype: Since a much larger clone is just one base distant, this may be a read error. This chain links TRBV28 with TRBJ2-5, with 7 nucleotides matching TRBD1. Germline CDR1 and CDR2: MDHEN and SYDVKM. This CDR3 comprises 15 residues. The CDR3 reads CASSPLTGPQEPQYF. Here the CDR3 DNA reads TGTGCCAGCAGTCCCCTGACAGGGCCGCAAGAGCCCCAGTACTTC.

In its sample, this clonotype was seen a few times. The chain joins TRBV7-6 to TRBJ2-1, with 11 bases aligning to TRBD2. The length of the CDR3 is 15 residues. Per germline, CDR1 SGHVS and CDR2 FNYEAQ. J lost 5 bases, V lost 6 bases, and 6 bases had no gene match. The DNA for the CDR3 is TGTGCCAGCAGTTTTAGCGGGAGGGCCGACAATGAGCAGTTCTTC. It is translated as CASSFSGRADNEQFF.

This clonotype was counted a few times. CDR3 sequence reads: CATSDMGYSASTGELFF. CDR3 nucleotides: TGTGCCACCAGTGATATGGGCTACTCGGCCTCTACCGGGGAGCTGTTTTTT. The V gene is TRBV24-1, the J gene TRBJ2-2; D remains ambiguous. Germline CDR1 is KGHDR and CDR2 is SFDVKD. The ends were cut back, 3 bases at V and 5 bases at J, with 18 bases in the middle. The CDR3 spans 17 residues.

This clonotype has more than one count but fewer than ten. The chain carries TRBV1 and TRBJ2-7; the table names TRBD2, a call not compared with the DNA. TRBV1 is marked as a pseudogene. The CDR3 contains 18 residues. The CDR3 nucleotides are TGCACCAGCAGCCAAGATCGGCCCGCGGGACTAGACTCCTACGAGCAGTACTTC. This encodes CTSSQDRPAGLDSYEQYF.

This clonotype came up a few times. This rearrangement joins TRBV5-4 to TRBJ2-3, with unresolved D. V was clipped by 0 bases and J by 4 bases, with 3 bases between them. CDR1 and CDR2 from the germline V gene are SGHNT and YYREEE (reference sequence). CDR3 length equals 12 residues. CDR3 nucleotides: TGTGCCAGCAGCTTGGCCCCAGATACGCAGTATTTT. Protein: CASSLAPDTQYF.

Details on this clonotype: The junction differs from germline at one of its ends, possibly a read error. CDR3 coding DNA: TGTGCCTGCAGCTTACGAGGCTTTGGCAATCAGCCCCAGCATTTT. The encoded protein is CACSLRGFGNQPQHF. This chain links TRBV13 with TRBJ1-5; D is unresolved. The CDR3 has 15 residues. CDR1 is PRHDT and CDR2 is FYEKMQ in the germline V gene (reference sequence).

Concerning this clonotype: This may arise from a read error, as a much more abundant clone is one base away. The chain is built from TRBV13 and TRBJ2-2; D possibly uses TRBD1 or TRBD2 (5 bases each). The CDR3 length is 13 residues. Germline loops: CDR1 PRHDT, CDR2 FYEKMQ (reference sequence). The CDR3 region is CANSLRGTGELFF. CDR3 coding DNA: TGTGCCAACAGCTTGAGGGGCACCGGGGAGCTGTTTTTT. The entire variable domain, with the rest obtained from reference TRBV13 and TRBJ2-2, is as follows: AAGVIQSPRHLIKEKRETATLKCYPIPRHDTVYWYQQGPGQDPQFLISFYEKMQSDKGSIPDRFSAQQFSDYHSELNMSSLELGDSALYFCANSLRGTGELFFGEGSRLTVL.

This chain joins TRBV14 and TRBJ1-1, with 8 bases fitting TRBD1. Losses at the gene ends were 2 bases for V and 10 bases for J; bases not matched to a gene: 24. The CDR3 runs 19 residues. The germline gives CDR1 SGHDN, CDR2 FVKESK. The CDR3 region is CASSQLTPLGQAPQRGAFF. The DNA of the CDR3 is TGTGCCAGCAGCCAATTAACTCCCCTGGGACAGGCACCCCAGCGGGGAGCTTTCTTT.